The T cell receptor (beta chain) under discussion was sequenced for a study of blood T cell repertoires in COVID-19. Study details: Samples of COVID-19 (acute and convalescent) were obtained from the United States, Italy and Spain. The cDNA or gDNA used as material had been derived from T cells, B-cell-depleted T cells, or PBMCs.

The CDR3 contains 16 residues. V lost 5 bases, J lost 1 base, and 17 bases lay in between. Germline CDR1 SGHAT, CDR2 FQNNGV. Original processing notes: Reference gene primer amplification gave nucleated cell count estimates. Using immunoSEQ multiplex PCR, the repertoire was profiled, and TCRdb retains in-frame clones only, with some absent. The DNA gave D and trimming, while V, J and clone size come from that table. The sample has tens of thousands of clones; 89% are singletons. This clonotype was obtained from a woman in her 50s with active COVID-19. The sample comprised peripheral blood. The V and J genes are TRBV11-2 and TRBJ2-5; perhaps TRBD1 as D (6 bases). CDR3 protein: CASSARPGQGQETQYF. As DNA, the CDR3 is TGTGCCAGCAGCGCGAGACCGGGACAAGGCCAAGAGACCCAGTACTTC.